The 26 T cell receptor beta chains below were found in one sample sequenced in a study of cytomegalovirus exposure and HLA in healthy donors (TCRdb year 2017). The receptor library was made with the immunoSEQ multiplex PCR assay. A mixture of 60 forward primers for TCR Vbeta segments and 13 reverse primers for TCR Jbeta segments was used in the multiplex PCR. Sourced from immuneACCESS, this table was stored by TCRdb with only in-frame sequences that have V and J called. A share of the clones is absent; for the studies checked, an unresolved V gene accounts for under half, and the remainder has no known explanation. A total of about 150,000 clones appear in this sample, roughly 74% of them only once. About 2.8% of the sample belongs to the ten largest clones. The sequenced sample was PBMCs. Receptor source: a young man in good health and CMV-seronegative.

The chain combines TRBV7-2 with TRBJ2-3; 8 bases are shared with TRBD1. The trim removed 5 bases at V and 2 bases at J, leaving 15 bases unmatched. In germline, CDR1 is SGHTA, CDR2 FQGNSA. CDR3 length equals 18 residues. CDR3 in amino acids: CASSHETWTGPDTDTQYF. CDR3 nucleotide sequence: TGTGCCAGCAGCCACGAGACATGGACAGGGCCAGACACAGATACGCAGTATTTT.

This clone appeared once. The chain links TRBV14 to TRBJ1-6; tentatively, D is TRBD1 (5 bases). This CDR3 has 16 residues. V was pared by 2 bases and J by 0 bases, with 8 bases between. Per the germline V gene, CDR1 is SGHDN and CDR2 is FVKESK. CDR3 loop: CASSQYRSSYNSPLHF. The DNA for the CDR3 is TGTGCCAGCAGCCAATACAGGAGCTCCTATAATTCACCCCTCCACTTT. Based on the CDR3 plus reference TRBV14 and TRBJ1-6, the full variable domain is EAGVTQFPSHSVIEKGQTVTLRCDPISGHDNLYWYRRVMGKEIKFLLHFVKESKQDESGMPNNRFLAERTGGTYSTLKVQPAELEDSGVYFCASSQYRSSYNSPLHFGNGTRLTVT.

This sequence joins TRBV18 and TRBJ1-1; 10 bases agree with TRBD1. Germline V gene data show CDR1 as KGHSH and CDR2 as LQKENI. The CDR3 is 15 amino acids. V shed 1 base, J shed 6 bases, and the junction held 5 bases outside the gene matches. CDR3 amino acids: CASSPRTGGRAEAFF. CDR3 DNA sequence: TGTGCCAGCTCACCACGGACAGGGGGAAGGGCTGAAGCTTTCTTT. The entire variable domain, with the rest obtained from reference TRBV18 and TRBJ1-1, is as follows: NAGVMQNPRHLVRRRGQEARLRCSPMKGHSHVYWYRQLPEEGLKFMVYLQKENIIDESGMPKERFSAEFPKEGPSILRIQQVVRGDSAAYFCASSPRTGGRAEAFFGQGTRLTVV.

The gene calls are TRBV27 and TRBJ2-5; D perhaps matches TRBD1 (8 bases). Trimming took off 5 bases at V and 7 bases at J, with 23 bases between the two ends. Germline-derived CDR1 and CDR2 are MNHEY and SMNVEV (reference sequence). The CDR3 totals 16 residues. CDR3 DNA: TGTGCCAGCAGTCCGGGACAGGTTGGGGGGGGTGCGACCCAGTACTTC. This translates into CASSPGQVGGGATQYF.

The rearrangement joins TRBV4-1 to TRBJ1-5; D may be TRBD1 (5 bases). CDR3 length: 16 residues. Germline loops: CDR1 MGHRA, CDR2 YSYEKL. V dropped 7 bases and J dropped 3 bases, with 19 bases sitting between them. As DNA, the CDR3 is TGCGCCAGCAACCCACGGGGGGGGGATAACAATCAGCCCCAGCATTTT. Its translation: CASNPRGGDNNQPQHF.

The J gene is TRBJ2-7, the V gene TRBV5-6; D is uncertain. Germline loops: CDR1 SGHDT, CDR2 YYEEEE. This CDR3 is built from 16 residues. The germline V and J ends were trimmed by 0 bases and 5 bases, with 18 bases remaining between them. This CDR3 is CASSLVGTRFRDEQYF. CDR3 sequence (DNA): TGTGCCAGCAGCTTGGTCGGCACCAGATTTCGGGACGAGCAGTACTTC.

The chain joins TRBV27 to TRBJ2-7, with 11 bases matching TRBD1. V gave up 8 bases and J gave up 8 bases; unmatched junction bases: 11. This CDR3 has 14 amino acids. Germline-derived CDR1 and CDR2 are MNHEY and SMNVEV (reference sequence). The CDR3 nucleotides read TGTGCCAGCGCAACCGGGACAGGGGGTGGGAAGCAGTACTTC. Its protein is CASATGTGGGKQYF.

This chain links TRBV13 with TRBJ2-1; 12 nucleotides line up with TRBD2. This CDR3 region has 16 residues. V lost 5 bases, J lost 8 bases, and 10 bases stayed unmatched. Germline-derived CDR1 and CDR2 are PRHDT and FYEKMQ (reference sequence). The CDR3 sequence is CASSPGLAGGPHEQFF. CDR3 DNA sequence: TGTGCCAGCAGCCCCGGGCTAGCGGGGGGGCCCCATGAGCAGTTCTTC.

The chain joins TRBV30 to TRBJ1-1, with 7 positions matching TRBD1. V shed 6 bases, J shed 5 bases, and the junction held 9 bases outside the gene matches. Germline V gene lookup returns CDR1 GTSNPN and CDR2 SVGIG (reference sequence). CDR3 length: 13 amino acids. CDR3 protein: CACKEGAKTEAFF. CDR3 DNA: TGTGCCTGTAAAGAGGGGGCTAAGACTGAAGCTTTCTTT.

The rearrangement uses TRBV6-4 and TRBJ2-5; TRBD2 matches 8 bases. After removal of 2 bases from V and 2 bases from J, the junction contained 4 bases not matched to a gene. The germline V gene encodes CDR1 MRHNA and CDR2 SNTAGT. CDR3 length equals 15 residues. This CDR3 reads CASSDGPGGQETQYF. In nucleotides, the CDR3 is TGTGCCAGCAGTGACGGTCCGGGGGGGCAAGAGACCCAGTACTTC.

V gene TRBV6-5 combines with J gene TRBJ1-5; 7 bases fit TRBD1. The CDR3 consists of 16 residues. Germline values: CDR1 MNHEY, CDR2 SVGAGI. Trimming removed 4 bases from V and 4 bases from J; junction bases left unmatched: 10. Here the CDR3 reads CASSSTWDRANQPQHF. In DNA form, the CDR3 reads TGTGCCAGCAGTTCTACCTGGGACAGAGCAAATCAGCCCCAGCATTTT.

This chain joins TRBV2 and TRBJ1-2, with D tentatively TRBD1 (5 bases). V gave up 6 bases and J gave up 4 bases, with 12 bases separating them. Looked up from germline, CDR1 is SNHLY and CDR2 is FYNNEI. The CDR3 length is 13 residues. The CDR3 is CASSLDKIYGYTF. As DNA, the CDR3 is TGTGCCAGCAGCCTGGACAAGATCTATGGCTACACCTTC.

The chain's CDR3 is CASSPLGGRGGPTDTQYF. The DNA of the CDR3 is TGTGCCAGCAGCCCCTTGGGTGGGCGCGGGGGACCCACAGATACGCAGTATTTT. This chain connects TRBV5-8 to TRBJ2-3; TRBD2 matches at 7 bases. Germline V lookup: CDR1 SGHTS, CDR2 YDEGEE. V was clipped by 4 bases and J by 2 bases; unmatched bases: 16. CDR3 size: 18 residues.

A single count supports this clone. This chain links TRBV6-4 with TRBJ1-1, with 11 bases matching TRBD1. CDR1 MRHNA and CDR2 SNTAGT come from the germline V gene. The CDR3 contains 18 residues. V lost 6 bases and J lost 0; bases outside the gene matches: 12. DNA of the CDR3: TGTGCCAGCAGCGACGAGGGGGGACAGGGGGTTTTGAACACTGAAGCTTTCTTT. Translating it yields CASSDEGGQGVLNTEAFF.

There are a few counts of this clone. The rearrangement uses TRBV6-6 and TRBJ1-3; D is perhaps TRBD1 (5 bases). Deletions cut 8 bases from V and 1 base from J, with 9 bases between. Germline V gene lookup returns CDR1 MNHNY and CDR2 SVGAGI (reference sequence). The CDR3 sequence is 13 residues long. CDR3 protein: CASSGVSGNTIYF. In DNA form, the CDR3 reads TGTGCCAGCTCGGGGGTGTCTGGAAACACCATATATTTT.

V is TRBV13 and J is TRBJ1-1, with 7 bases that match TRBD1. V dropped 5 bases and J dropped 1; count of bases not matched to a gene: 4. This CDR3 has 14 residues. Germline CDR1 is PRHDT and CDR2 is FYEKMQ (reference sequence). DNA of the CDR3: TGTGCCAGCAGCCGACGACAGGGGAACACTGAAGCTTTCTTT. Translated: CASSRRQGNTEAFF.

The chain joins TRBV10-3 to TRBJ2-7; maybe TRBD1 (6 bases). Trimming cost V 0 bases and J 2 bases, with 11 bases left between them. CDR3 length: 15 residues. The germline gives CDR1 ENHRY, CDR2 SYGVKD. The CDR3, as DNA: TGTGCCATCAGTGAGTCGGGGGCCGCTACCTACGAGCAGTACTTC. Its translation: CAISESGAATYEQYF.

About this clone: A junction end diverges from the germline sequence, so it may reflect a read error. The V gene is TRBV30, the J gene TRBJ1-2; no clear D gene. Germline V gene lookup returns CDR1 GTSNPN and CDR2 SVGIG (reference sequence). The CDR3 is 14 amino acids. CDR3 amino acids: CAWTLGRFDYGYTF. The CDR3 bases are TGTGCCTGGACCTTAGGGCGTTTTGACTATGGTTACACCTTC.

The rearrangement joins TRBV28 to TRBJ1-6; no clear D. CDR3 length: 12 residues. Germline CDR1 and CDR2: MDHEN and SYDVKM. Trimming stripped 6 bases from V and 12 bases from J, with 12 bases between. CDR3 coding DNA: TGTGCCAGCAGCCTTAGAACTAGACCCCTCCACTTT. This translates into CASSLRTRPLHF.

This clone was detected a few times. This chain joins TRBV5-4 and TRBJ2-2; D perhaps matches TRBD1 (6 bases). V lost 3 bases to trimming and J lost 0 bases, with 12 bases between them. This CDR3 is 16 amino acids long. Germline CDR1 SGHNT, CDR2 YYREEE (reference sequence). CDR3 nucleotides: TGTGCCAGCAGCTCCGGGACAACTTCGAACACCGGGGAGCTGTTTTTT. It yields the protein CASSSGTTSNTGELFF.

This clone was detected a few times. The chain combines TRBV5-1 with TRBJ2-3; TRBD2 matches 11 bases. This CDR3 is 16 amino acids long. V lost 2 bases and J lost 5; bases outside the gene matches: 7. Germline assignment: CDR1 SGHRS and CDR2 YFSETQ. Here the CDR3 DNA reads TGCGCCAGCAGCTTAATGACTAGCGGGGTGGGAGATACGCAGTATTTT. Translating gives CASSLMTSGVGDTQYF.

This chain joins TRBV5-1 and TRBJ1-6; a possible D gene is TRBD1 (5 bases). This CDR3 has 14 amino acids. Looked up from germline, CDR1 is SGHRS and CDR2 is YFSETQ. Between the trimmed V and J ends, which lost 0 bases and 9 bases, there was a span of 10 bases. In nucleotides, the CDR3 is TGCGCCAGCAGCTTGGCCGGGACTCCTTCACCCCTCCACTTT. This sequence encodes CASSLAGTPSPLHF.

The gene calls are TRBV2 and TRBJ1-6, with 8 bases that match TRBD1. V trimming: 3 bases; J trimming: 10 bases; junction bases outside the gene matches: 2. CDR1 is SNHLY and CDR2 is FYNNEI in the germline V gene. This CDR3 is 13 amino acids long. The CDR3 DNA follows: TGTGCCAGCAGTGACAGGGGGCGGTCACCCCTCCACTTT. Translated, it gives CASSDRGRSPLHF.

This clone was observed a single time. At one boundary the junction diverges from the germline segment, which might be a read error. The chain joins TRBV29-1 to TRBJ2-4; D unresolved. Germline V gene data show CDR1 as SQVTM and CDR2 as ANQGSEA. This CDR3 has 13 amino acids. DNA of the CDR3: TGCAGCGTTGTAGGCATACCGGAAAACAGTCAGTACTTC. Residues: CSVVGIPENSQYF.

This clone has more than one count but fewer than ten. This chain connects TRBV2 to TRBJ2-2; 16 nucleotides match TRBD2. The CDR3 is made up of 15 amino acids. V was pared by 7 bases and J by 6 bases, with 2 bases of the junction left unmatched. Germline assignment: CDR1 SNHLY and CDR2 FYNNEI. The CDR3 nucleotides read TGTGCCAGCAAGGGACTAGCGGGGGGGGCCGGGGAGCTGTTTTTT. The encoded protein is CASKGLAGGAGELFF.

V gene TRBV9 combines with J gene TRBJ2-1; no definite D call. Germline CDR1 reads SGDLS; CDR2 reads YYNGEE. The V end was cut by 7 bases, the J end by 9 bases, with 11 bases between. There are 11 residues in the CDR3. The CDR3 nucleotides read TGTGCCAGCTCCCAGTTCCGTGAGCAGTTCTTC. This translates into CASSQFREQFF.